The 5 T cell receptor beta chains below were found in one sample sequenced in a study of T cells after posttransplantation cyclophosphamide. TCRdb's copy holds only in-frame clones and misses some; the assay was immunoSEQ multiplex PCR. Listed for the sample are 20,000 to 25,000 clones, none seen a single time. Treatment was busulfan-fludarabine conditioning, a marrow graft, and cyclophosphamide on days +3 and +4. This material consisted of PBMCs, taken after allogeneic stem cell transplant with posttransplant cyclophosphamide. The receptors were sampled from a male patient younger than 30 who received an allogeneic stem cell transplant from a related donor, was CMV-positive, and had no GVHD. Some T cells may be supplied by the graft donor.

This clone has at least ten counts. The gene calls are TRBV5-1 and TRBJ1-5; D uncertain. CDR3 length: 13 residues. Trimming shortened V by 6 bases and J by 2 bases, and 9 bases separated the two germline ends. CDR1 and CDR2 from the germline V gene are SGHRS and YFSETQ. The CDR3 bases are TGCGCCAGCACCCCGGAGGGCAATCAGCCCCAGCATTTT. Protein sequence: CASTPEGNQPQHF.

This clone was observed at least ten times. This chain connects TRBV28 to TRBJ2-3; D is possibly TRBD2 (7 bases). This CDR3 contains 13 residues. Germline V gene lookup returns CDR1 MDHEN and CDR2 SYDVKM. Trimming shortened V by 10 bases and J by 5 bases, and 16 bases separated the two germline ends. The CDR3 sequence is CATRGARGDTQYF. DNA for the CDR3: TGTGCCACCCGGGGGGCCCGTGGAGATACGCAGTATTTT.

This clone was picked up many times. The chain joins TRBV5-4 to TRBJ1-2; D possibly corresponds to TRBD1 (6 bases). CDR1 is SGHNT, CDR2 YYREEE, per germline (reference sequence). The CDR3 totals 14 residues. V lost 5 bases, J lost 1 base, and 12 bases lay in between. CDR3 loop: CASRKDSRNYGYTF. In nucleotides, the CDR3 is TGTGCCAGCAGGAAGGACAGCCGTAACTATGGCTACACCTTC.

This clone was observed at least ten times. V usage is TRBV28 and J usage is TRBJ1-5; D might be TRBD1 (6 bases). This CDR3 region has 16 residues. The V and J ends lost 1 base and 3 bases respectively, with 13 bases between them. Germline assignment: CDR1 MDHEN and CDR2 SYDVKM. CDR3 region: CASSLFTRGHNQPQHF. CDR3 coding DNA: TGTGCCAGCAGTTTATTCACCAGGGGCCACAATCAGCCCCAGCATTTT.

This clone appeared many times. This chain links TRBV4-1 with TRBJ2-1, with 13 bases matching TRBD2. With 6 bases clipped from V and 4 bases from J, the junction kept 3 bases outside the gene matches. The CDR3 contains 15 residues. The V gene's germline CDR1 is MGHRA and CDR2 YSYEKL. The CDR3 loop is CASSPGLAGYNEQFF. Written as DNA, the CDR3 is TGCGCCAGCAGTCCGGGACTAGCGGGGTACAATGAGCAGTTCTTC.